This T cell receptor beta chain was captured in a study of CD8 T cells in Susac syndrome. CDR1 is SQVTM and CDR2 is ANQGSEA in the germline V gene. The CDR3 runs to 14 residues. Trimming stripped 7 bases from V and 5 bases from J, with 20 bases between. Study findings and constraints: The study's TCR sequencing and HLA analysis drew on a certain number of individuals. That number was acknowledged as relatively small.

A word on this clonotype: Its target is unknown.

TCR beta was sequenced from blood CD8+ and CD4+ T cells. TEMRA cells were enriched by FACS, while CD8+ and CD4+ T cells were obtained through a negative isolation that was performed magnetically. The RNA, about 0.5 to 1 ug, was put through reverse transcription using random hexamers. The immunoSEQ assay covered 54 Vbeta and 13 Jbeta segments for CDR3. One entry per CDR3 protein, called by TCRdb with MiXCR from the immunoSEQ multiplex PCR reads. The sample holds approximately 160,000 distinct CDR3 sequences, just over 90% seen once. The V and J genes are TRBV29-1 and TRBJ2-5; D possibly matches TRBD1 or TRBD2 (5 bases each). The material sequenced was CD4+ T cells from PBMCs. The receptor's source is a human donor in good health. Here the CDR3 DNA reads TGCAGCGCCGAACGGGGCGGAATAGGGGAGACCCAGTACTTC. This sequence encodes CSAERGGIGETQYF.